This TCR beta chain was captured by sequencing in a study of T cell responses to AZD1222 COVID-19 vaccine. Concerning this clone itself: No antigen is known for it.

Overall study findings and caveats: After two AZD1222 doses, spike-specific TCR breadth and depth rose versus day 0. A reported finding is that nearly half of spike-specific TCRs target unmutated variant regions. Donors were chiefly white British, with a greater number of females, and clonal diversity was perhaps underestimated. The CD4 TCRs associated with vaccination extended across spike and predominated at 160-218 and 743-854.

Sequencing used immunoSEQ multiplex PCR; TCRdb keeps in-frame clones, though not all of them. Seen here are tens of thousands of clones, 75% to 85% observed once, and the top ten hold 5% to 6%. The CDR3 runs to 17 residues. Losses at the gene ends were 3 bases for V and 6 bases for J; bases not matched to a gene: 14. CDR1 is GTSNPN and CDR2 is SVGIG in the germline V gene (reference sequence). Sequencing was performed on peripheral blood, taken on day 0 of AZD1222 vaccination. The chain joins TRBV30 to TRBJ2-5; 12 nucleotides agree with TRBD1. The TCR originated in an adult in good health. CDR3 sequence (DNA): TGTGCCTGGAGCCCCGGGACAGGGGGCGCTGAGGGACAGACCCAGTACTTC. The encoded protein is CAWSPGTGGAEGQTQYF.